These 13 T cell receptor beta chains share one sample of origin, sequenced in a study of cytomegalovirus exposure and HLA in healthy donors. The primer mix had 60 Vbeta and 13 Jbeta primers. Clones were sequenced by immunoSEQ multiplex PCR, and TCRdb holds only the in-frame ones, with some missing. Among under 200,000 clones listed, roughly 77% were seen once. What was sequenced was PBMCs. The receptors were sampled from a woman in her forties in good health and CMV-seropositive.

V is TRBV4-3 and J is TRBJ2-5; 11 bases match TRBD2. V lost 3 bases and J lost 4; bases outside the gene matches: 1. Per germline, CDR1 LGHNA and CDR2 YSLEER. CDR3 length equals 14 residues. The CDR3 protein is CASSHGLAGETQYF. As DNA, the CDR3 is TGCGCCAGCAGCCACGGACTAGCGGGAGAGACCCAGTACTTC.

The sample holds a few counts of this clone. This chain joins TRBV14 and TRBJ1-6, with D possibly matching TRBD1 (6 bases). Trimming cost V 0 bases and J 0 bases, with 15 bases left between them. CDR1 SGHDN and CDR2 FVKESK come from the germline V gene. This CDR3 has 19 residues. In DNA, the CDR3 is TGTGCCAGCAGCCAAGATGGTTTTCAGGGGTCCTCCTATAATTCACCCCTCCACTTT. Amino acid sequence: CASSQDGFQGSSYNSPLHF.

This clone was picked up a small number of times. CDR3 residues: CAWNRDRGSLNTEAFF. The CDR3 DNA follows: TGTGCCTGGAACCGGGACAGGGGATCCCTGAACACTGAAGCTTTCTTT. The chain couples TRBV30 to TRBJ1-1, with 10 nucleotides matching TRBD1. The CDR3 contains 16 residues. Germline CDR1 GTSNPN, CDR2 SVGIG (reference sequence). V shed 4 bases and J 0 bases; nucleotides not matched to a gene: 8.

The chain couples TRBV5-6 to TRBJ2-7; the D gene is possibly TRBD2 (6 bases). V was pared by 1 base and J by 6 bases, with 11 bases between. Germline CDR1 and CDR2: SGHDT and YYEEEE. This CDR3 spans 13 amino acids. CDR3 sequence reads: CASSLSGGTEQYF. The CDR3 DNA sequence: TGTGCCAGCAGCTTGTCTGGCGGGACCGAGCAGTACTTC.

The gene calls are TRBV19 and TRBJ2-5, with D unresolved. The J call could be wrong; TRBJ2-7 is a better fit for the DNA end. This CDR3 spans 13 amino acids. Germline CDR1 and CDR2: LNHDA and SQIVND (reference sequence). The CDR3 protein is CASSVTRVYEQYF. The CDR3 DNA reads TGTGCCAGTAGTGTTACTCGGGTCTACGAGCAGTACTTC.

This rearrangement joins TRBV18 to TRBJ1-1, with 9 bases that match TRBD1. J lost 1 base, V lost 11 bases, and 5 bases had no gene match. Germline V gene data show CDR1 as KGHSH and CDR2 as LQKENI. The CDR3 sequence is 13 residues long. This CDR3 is CAGRQGENTEAFF. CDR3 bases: TGTGCCGGGCGACAGGGGGAGAACACTGAAGCTTTCTTT.

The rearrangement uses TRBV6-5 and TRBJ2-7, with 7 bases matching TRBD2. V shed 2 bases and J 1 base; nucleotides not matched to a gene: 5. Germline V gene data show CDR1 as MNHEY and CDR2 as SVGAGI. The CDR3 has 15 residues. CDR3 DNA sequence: TGTGCCAGCAGTTACCGGCTAGCGGCGTCCTACGAGCAGTACTTC. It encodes CASSYRLAASYEQYF.

The CDR3 protein is CASSVGAGEYEQFF. For the CDR3, the DNA is TGTGCCAGCAGCGTAGGAGCGGGAGAGTATGAGCAGTTCTTC. The V gene is TRBV9, the J gene TRBJ2-1; 8 bases agree with TRBD2. Germline V CDR1 and CDR2: SGDLS, YYNGEE. The CDR3 runs 14 residues. The V and J ends lost 0 bases and 8 bases, in that order; junction bases with no gene match: 4.

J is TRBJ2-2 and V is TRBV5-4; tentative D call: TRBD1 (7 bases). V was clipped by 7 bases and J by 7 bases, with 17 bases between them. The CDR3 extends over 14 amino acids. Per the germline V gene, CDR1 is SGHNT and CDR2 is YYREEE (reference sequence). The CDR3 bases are TGTGCCAGCCAGACGACAGGGCGGGACGGGGAGCTGTTTTTT. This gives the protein CASQTTGRDGELFF.

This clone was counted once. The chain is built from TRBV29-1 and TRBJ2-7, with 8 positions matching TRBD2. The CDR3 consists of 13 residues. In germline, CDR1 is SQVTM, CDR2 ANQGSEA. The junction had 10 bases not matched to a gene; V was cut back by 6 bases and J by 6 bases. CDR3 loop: CSVKWERETEQYF. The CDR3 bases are TGCAGCGTAAAATGGGAGCGGGAGACCGAGCAGTACTTC.

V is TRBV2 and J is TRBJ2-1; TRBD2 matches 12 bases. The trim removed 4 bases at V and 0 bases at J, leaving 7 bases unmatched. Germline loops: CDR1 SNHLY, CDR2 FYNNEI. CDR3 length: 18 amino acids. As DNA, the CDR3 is TGTGCCAGCAGTGGACTAGCGGGGGCACTTACCTCCTACAATGAGCAGTTCTTC. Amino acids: CASSGLAGALTSYNEQFF.

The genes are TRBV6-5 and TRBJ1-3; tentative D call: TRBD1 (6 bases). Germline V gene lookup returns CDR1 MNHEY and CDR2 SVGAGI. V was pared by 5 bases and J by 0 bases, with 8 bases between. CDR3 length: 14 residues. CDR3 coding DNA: TGTGCCAGCAGTCTGGACAGCTCTGGAAACACCATATATTTT. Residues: CASSLDSSGNTIYF.

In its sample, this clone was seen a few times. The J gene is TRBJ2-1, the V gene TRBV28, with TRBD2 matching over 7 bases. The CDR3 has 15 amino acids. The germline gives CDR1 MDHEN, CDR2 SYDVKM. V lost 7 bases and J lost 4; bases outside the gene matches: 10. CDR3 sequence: CASTMGGGGYNEQFF. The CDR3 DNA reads TGTGCCAGCACCATGGGTGGGGGGGGGTACAATGAGCAGTTCTTC.